The 23 T cell receptor beta chains reported below all come from one sample, sequenced in a study of control samples from healthy donors and cancer patients. Sequencing used immunoSEQ multiplex PCR; TCRdb keeps in-frame clones, though not all of them. The sample holds 120,000 to 150,000 clones, 90% to 95% seen once. Sequencing was done on a sample of blood. The receptors come from a middle-aged man in good health.

The gene calls are TRBV14 and TRBJ2-2, with 9 bases lining up with TRBD2. Germline values: CDR1 SGHDN, CDR2 FVKESK. This CDR3 spans 17 amino acids. V lost 4 bases and J lost 4; bases outside the gene matches: 10. The CDR3 region is CASSPLRTSETTGELFF. The CDR3 region has the DNA TGTGCCAGCAGCCCACTACGGACTAGCGAAACCACCGGGGAGCTGTTTTTT.

The V gene is TRBV5-1, the J gene TRBJ2-7, with D perhaps matching TRBD1 or TRBD2 (6 bases each). The V and J ends lost 0 bases and 2 bases respectively, with 9 bases between them. This CDR3 is built from 14 residues. Per germline, CDR1 SGHRS and CDR2 YFSETQ. The CDR3 coding sequence is TGCGCCAGCAGCTTGGAGGGGGGTACCTACGAGCAGTACTTC. Protein: CASSLEGGTYEQYF.

A few counts support this clone. The chain links TRBV6-5 to TRBJ1-2; TRBD1 agrees at 9 bases. Germline V gene sequence: CDR1 MNHEY, CDR2 SVGAGI. With 8 bases clipped from V and 4 bases from J, the junction kept 8 bases outside the gene matches. The CDR3 consists of 14 residues. Written as DNA, the CDR3 is TGTGCCAGCTGGCCGGGACAGGGATTCTATGGCTACACCTTC. Residues: CASWPGQGFYGYTF.

V gene TRBV23-1 combines with J gene TRBJ2-5; 8 bases map to TRBD1. TRBV23-1 is sorted into the ORF group, with uncertain function. The CDR3 sequence is 18 residues long. After removal of 2 bases from V and 2 bases from J, the junction contained 13 bases not matched to a gene. The CDR3 nucleotides are TGCGCCAGCAGTCAAAACCCACAACCAGGGGGCGAACAAGAGACCCAGTACTTC. This codes for CASSQNPQPGGEQETQYF.

This clone was recorded only once. The chain joins TRBV11-2 to TRBJ2-2; 8 bases agree with TRBD2. The germline V gene has CDR1 SGHAT and CDR2 FQNNGV. Unmatched junction bases numbered 6, after V lost 2 bases and J lost 4 bases. The CDR3 runs to 16 residues. Here the CDR3 DNA reads TGTGCCAGCAGCTTATGGGTCGGGAGGGCCACCGGGGAGCTGTTTTTT. It codes for CASSLWVGRATGELFF.

The CDR3 here is CASRGHYEQYF. The CDR3 region has the DNA TGTGCCAGCAGGGGTCACTACGAGCAGTACTTC. This chain uses TRBV2 with TRBJ2-7, with D unclear. V lost 6 bases, J lost 3 bases, and 6 bases lay in between. The germline V gene encodes CDR1 SNHLY and CDR2 FYNNEI. The CDR3 totals 11 residues.

This chain links TRBV7-9 with TRBJ2-3; D is unresolved. Looked up from germline, CDR1 is SEHNR and CDR2 is FQNEAQ (reference sequence). This CDR3 is 12 amino acids long. Trimming took 3 bases from V and 6 from J, leaving 7 bases between them. The chain's CDR3 is CASSFGRDTQYF. The CDR3 DNA sequence: TGTGCCAGCAGCTTTGGACGGGATACGCAGTATTTT.

This clone was found once. The chain recombines TRBV3-1 (or the pseudogene TRBV3-2) with TRBJ1-4; D is perhaps TRBD1 (5 bases). The CDR3 spans 14 residues. Trimming took 1 base from V and 7 from J, leaving 10 bases between them. Germline assignment: CDR1 LGHDT and CDR2 YNNKEL (reference sequence). CDR3 coding DNA: TGTGCCAGCAGCCAAGGGGGCGCAGGTGAAAAACTGTTTTTT. It is translated as CASSQGGAGEKLFF.

The V gene is TRBV9, the J gene TRBJ1-6; TRBD1 might be the D (5 bases). This CDR3 spans 16 amino acids. Trimming shortened V by 3 bases and J by 6 bases, and 16 bases separated the two germline ends. Germline values: CDR1 SGDLS, CDR2 YYNGEE. In DNA, the CDR3 is TGTGCCAGCAGCGATCAGGCGGGGGGATCTAATTCACCCCTCCACTTT. This encodes CASSDQAGGSNSPLHF.

This rearrangement joins TRBV6-5 to TRBJ1-5; 7 nucleotides agree with TRBD1. Germline V gene data show CDR1 as MNHEY and CDR2 as SVGAGI. The CDR3 sequence is 13 residues long. Trimming at V came to 7 bases and at J to 7 bases, leaving 7 bases not matched to a gene. The CDR3 reads CASTQDRLQPQHF. DNA of the CDR3: TGTGCCAGCACTCAGGACAGGCTCCAGCCCCAGCATTTT.

V usage is TRBV5-6 and J usage is TRBJ2-1, with a tentative D call TRBD2 (5 bases). The germline V and J ends were trimmed by 4 bases and 5 bases, with 13 bases remaining between them. Germline lookup yields CDR1 SGHDT and CDR2 YYEEEE. CDR3 length: 14 residues. The DNA of the CDR3 is TGTGCCAGCAGCGGCGGGTGGGGAGACAATGAGCAGTTCTTC. It specifies CASSGGWGDNEQFF.

The J gene is TRBJ2-3, the V gene TRBV6-5; a possible D gene is TRBD2 (6 bases). This CDR3 region has 14 residues. Germline V gives CDR1 MNHEY, CDR2 SVGAGI. The ends were cut back, 6 bases at V and 2 bases at J, with 12 bases in the middle. In DNA form, the CDR3 reads TGTGCCAGCAGCGGGGGAGTACTCACAGATACGCAGTATTTT. Protein product: CASSGGVLTDTQYF.

Concerning this clone itself: One end of the junction varies from germline; a read error may be responsible. The V call is TRBV11-2, the J call TRBJ1-2; D gene uncertain. CDR1 and CDR2 (germline): SGHAT, FQNNGV. The CDR3 length is 13 residues. This chain's CDR3 is CAITGITGYGHTF. The CDR3 nucleotides are TGTGCCATTACGGGCATAACTGGCTATGGCCACACCTTC.

The chain has TRBV28 and TRBJ2-7; D uncertain. CDR1 is MDHEN, CDR2 SYDVKM, per germline. This CDR3 is 11 amino acids long. V dropped 4 bases and J dropped 3 bases, with 4 bases sitting between them. For the CDR3, the DNA is TGTGCCAGCAGTTGGAACTACGAGCAGTACTTC. It specifies CASSWNYEQYF.

The chain recombines TRBV5-1 with TRBJ2-1, with 8 bases that match TRBD2. The V gene end was trimmed by 0 bases and the J gene end by 0 bases; junction bases not matched to a gene: 5. The germline gives CDR1 SGHRS, CDR2 YFSETQ. This CDR3 is 17 amino acids long. The CDR3 reads CASSLGGGQSSYNEQFF. The CDR3, as DNA: TGCGCCAGCAGCTTGGGCGGGGGGCAGAGCTCCTACAATGAGCAGTTCTTC.

The rearrangement uses TRBV11-2 and TRBJ2-5; 8 nucleotides line up with TRBD1. With V trimmed by 3 bases and J by 5 bases, 8 bases remained unmatched. Germline V lookup: CDR1 SGHAT, CDR2 FQNNGV. The CDR3 has 15 amino acids. DNA of the CDR3: TGTGCCAGCAGCTTGAGACAGGGGTTCAGGGAGACCCAGTACTTC. It translates to CASSLRQGFRETQYF.

The genes are TRBV18 and TRBJ1-1, with D possibly TRBD1 on 6 matching bases. CDR3 size: 14 residues. The germline V gene encodes CDR1 KGHSH and CDR2 LQKENI. V shed 4 bases and J shed 4 bases, with 13 bases lying between them. The CDR3, as DNA: TGTGCCAGCTCACTCAAACAGGGCTCCACTGAAGCTTTCTTT. Translation gives CASSLKQGSTEAFF.

This clone has only one observation. This chain connects TRBV11-2 to TRBJ2-2, with 10 bases aligning to TRBD1. This CDR3 has 18 residues. V lost 5 bases and J lost 0; bases outside the gene matches: 9. CDR1 SGHAT and CDR2 FQNNGV come from the germline V gene. The CDR3 spells CASSNGQGEPSNTGELFF. CDR3 DNA: TGTGCCAGCAGCAACGGACAGGGGGAACCATCGAACACCGGGGAGCTGTTTTTT.

This chain links TRBV6-5 with TRBJ2-2; D call uncertain. V shed 1 base and J shed 4 bases, with 4 bases lying between them. This CDR3 comprises 13 residues. CDR1 and CDR2 (germline): MNHEY, SVGAGI. CDR3 in DNA: TGTGCCAGCAGTTACTGGAGCACCGGGGAGCTGTTTTTT. It yields the protein CASSYWSTGELFF.

This rearrangement joins TRBV5-4 to TRBJ2-3; no reliable D call. CDR1 is SGHNT and CDR2 is YYREEE in the germline V gene (reference sequence). V was pared by 1 base and J by 2 bases, with 11 bases between. The CDR3 sequence is 15 residues long. The chain's CDR3 is CASSLQILITDTQYF. The CDR3 nucleotides are TGTGCCAGCAGCTTGCAGATACTGATCACAGATACGCAGTATTTT.

This chain links TRBV6-5 with TRBJ1-4; 7 positions agree with TRBD1. Trimming took 8 bases from V and 8 from J; bases not matched to a gene: 5. This CDR3 contains 12 residues. The germline gives CDR1 MNHEY, CDR2 SVGAGI. For the CDR3, the DNA is TGTGCCAGCGGCCGGACAGGCGAAAAACTGTTTTTT. It encodes CASGRTGEKLFF.

This CDR3 reads CASSPRPGGSSYNEQFF. The CDR3 DNA is TGTGCCAGCAGCCCGCGGCCGGGGGGGAGCTCCTACAATGAGCAGTTCTTC. The chain joins TRBV5-6 to TRBJ2-1, with TRBD2 identical over 8 bases. After removal of 4 bases from V and 0 bases from J, the junction contained 9 bases not matched to a gene. CDR3 length: 17 residues. The germline CDR1 and CDR2 sequences are SGHDT and YYEEEE.

The rearrangement uses TRBV10-3 and TRBJ1-1; possibly TRBD1 for D (6 bases). In germline, CDR1 is ENHRY, CDR2 SYGVKD. The CDR3 totals 12 residues. Trimming left V 6 bases short and J 4 bases short, with 9 bases between. This CDR3 reads CAISTGSTEAFF. The CDR3 DNA follows: TGTGCCATCAGCACAGGGAGCACTGAAGCTTTCTTT.